The rows below give T cell receptor beta chains drawn from one sample of a study of OX40 agonist ivuxolimab in advanced cancers. Data came from immunoSEQ multiplex PCR; TCRdb stores just in-frame clones and leaves some out. The sample carries fewer than 90,000 clones, 93% recorded once. The source material was CD4+ or CD8+ T cells sorted from blood, sampled in a trial of the OX40 agonist ivuxolimab. These receptors came from an adult with an advanced solid tumor such as melanoma, head and neck, liver or kidney cancer. The conserved cysteine and the conserved F or W are not part of the CDR3 here.

TRBJ2-3 | TRBV9 | ASNRGTDTQY
TRBJ2-1 | TRBV4-1 | ASSLGLAGDNEQF
TRBJ2-7 | TRBV7-9 | ASSPLLGGRAYEQY
TRBJ2-7 | TRBV5-6 | ASSPTTSGFYEQY
TRBJ2-7 | TRBV5-6 | ASSLRRSYEQY
TRBJ1-2 | TRBV6-1 | ASTKGGYGYT
TRBJ2-2 | TRBV9 | ASSGANTGELF
TRBJ2-1 | TRBV6-5 | ASSYSQGASEQF
TRBJ2-1 | TRBV7-2 | ASSLTSGRRVEQF
TRBJ2-5 | TRBV7-9 | ASSLARGQETQY
TRBJ2-5 | TRBV27 | ASSGKHRAETQY
TRBJ1-4 | TRBV27 | ASSFATRGEKLF
TRBJ2-6 | TRBV6-5 | ASSYVEPGANVLT
TRBJ1-1 | TRBV28 | ASSPSTGMDTEAF
TRBJ1-5 | TRBV5-6 | ASSFGRAIQPQH
TRBJ2-1 | TRBV5-1 | ASSLTDSYNEQF
TRBJ1-1 | TRBV10-3 | AIRVHQGNTEAF
TRBJ1-4 | TRBV6-1 | ASSETDRVNEKLF
TRBJ1-5 | TRBV21-1 | ASSKDTGRLCNQPQH
TRBJ1-1 | TRBV6-1 | ASGEWEGPNTEAF
TRBJ2-5 | TRBV5-4 | ASSHGGPETQY
TRBJ2-5 | TRBV7-6 | ASSLTPRGQETQY
TRBJ2-2 | TRBV27 | ASSLSGGTYTGELF
TRBJ2-7 | TRBV6-1 | ASSEWGIAGWYEQY
TRBJ2-7 | TRBV7-9 | ASSLAQNSYEQY
TRBJ2-1 | TRBV7-2 | ASSSLAGGRHEQF
TRBJ2-7 | TRBV11-2 | ASSRPTLTSGEDEQY
TRBJ2-1 | TRBV5-6 | ASSPRGGSNEQF
TRBJ2-2 | TRBV19 | ASSIEGGEPNTGELF
TRBJ2-7 | TRBV14 | ASSLRQEQY
TRBJ1-3 | TRBV9 | ASSPRDRASGNTIY
TRBJ2-7 | TRBV19 | ASSLFSDGRGGVYEQY
TRBJ2-7 | TRBV14 | ASSPGGTDRGEQY
TRBJ2-2 | TRBV19 | ASSPSPGQLITGELF
TRBJ1-1 | TRBV5-4 | ASSLGGKEAF
TRBJ2-7 | TRBV2 | ASIPRDRPNEQY
TRBJ2-7 | TRBV10-1 | ASSDTDSSYEQY
TRBJ2-7 | TRBV5-6 | ASSLETGNEQY
TRBJ2-5 | TRBV6-5 | ASGGYQETQY
TRBJ1-1 | TRBV5-5 | ASSPISAGGDRAF
TRBJ2-1 | TRBV4-1 | ASSQVVPSLNEQF
TRBJ1-3 | TRBV2 | ASSAGIAGNTIY
TRBJ1-6 | TRBV12-5 | ASGHPGESSYNSPLH
TRBJ2-1 | TRBV27 | ASSLPGNEQF
TRBJ1-2 | TRBV10-1 | ASSESLRRVQPDYGYT
TRBJ2-3 | TRBV7-6 | ASSLSGGPDTQY
TRBJ2-1 | TRBV27 | ASGIGSYNEQF
TRBJ2-1 | TRBV5-1 | ASSLGGGHNEQF
TRBJ2-5 | TRBV28 | ASSFREEVETQY
TRBJ1-1 | TRBV5-4 | ASSQSGEGAHTEAF
TRBJ1-2 | TRBV5-6 | ASSLGTGTGVYGYT
TRBJ2-5 | TRBV15 | ATSRDGLAGDAFQETQY
TRBJ2-1 | TRBV29-1 | SVEDLRGTPTSGGVYNEQF
TRBJ1-2 | TRBV29-1 | SARSTGDEGYT
TRBJ2-7 | TRBV5-6 | ASSHPSARAGEQY